This TCR beta chain was captured in a study of post-analysis software for immune sequencing data. Study-wide points: Patients showed TRBV5-6, TRBV5-1 and TRBV20-1 among a handful of TRBV segments more frequent than in controls.

This clonotype was seen only a few times. Antigen specificity is unknown. CDR3 size: 10 residues. V was shortened by 7 bases and J by 7 bases, with 4 bases between the two germline ends. The germline CDR1 and CDR2 sequences are KGHDR and SFDVKD. Included in the TCR beta cDNA libraries were unique molecular identifiers. T cells numbering about 0.85 to 11 million gave rise to some 520,000 cDNA molecules. TCRdb independently ran MiXCR on the PCR reads; one entry per CDR3 protein. The sample consists of around 700,000 distinct CDR3 sequences, 59% of them appearing once. Sequencing was done on a sample of blood. The clonotype originates from a girl aged 2 to 9 with multiple sclerosis. The chain employs TRBV24-1 and TRBJ1-5; unclear D gene. The CDR3 bases are TGTGCCACCAGGATACAGCCCCAGCATTTT. Its protein is CATRIQPQHF.